This T cell receptor (beta chain) emerged from a study of metastatic and nonmetastatic thyroid tumors. Study as a whole: The study looked at repertoires side by side in blood and in tumor or nodule tissue from malignant and benign thyroid patients. General observations from the study: Significantly higher TCR beta diversity was reportedly seen in malignant thyroid tumors than benign nodules, in blood and tumor.

Germline CDR1 reads DFQATT; CDR2 reads SNEGSKA (reference sequence). The CDR3 length is 14 residues. With 5 bases clipped from V and 8 bases from J, the junction kept 9 bases outside the gene matches. Thyroid surgery was performed in patients who had received no treatment beforehand. This clone was picked up one time. Its target is unknown. Methods used by the authors: For papillary thyroid cancer, a distant-metastasis classifier was constructed from CDR3 differences observed across clinicopathological groups. TCRdb re-called clones via MiXCR from the PCR reads. The V and J calls and clone size are TCRdb's, not the authors'. The sample contains 11,000 or so clones, over 30% of which appear only once.

Material for sequencing was tumor tissue. This sequence joins TRBV20-1 and TRBJ2-1, with TRBD2 identical over 10 bases. The clonotype was recovered from a female donor with papillary thyroid cancer or a benign thyroid nodule (not recorded which). Some clones in this sample may be carry-over from other donors' samples. The CDR3 coding sequence is TGCAGTGCTCCGAGCGGGAGGGCCCCATATGAGCAGTTCTTC. Protein sequence: CSAPSGRAPYEQFF.